The TCR beta chain under discussion was sequenced for a study of T cells in localized non-small cell lung cancer. In the case of this clone: Its specificity is not known.

Repertoires were generated with immunoSEQ multiplex PCR, while TCRdb's copy carries only in-frame clones and drops some. The data contain tens of thousands of clones, around 80% of them singletons. Study results and limitations: Clonality of T cells reached its maximum in uninvolved adjacent lung, surpassing tumor. Out of the top 100 tumor clones, a median about 50 were seen in adjacent lung. Elevated blood T cell density was associated with longer overall survival.

V shed 3 bases and J 5 bases; nucleotides not matched to a gene: 10. This CDR3 is 16 amino acids long. Per germline, CDR1 SGDLS and CDR2 YYNGEE. The chain links TRBV9 to TRBJ1-3, with TRBD1 matching 8 bases. Source: peripheral blood, taken before any cancer treatment. This receptor was obtained from a male donor aged 60 or older with stage III squamous cell lung carcinoma. In nucleotides, the CDR3 is TGTGCCAGCAGCGACCCACAGGGGGTGGTGAGAAACACCATATATTTT. Amino acid sequence: CASSDPQGVVRNTIYF.